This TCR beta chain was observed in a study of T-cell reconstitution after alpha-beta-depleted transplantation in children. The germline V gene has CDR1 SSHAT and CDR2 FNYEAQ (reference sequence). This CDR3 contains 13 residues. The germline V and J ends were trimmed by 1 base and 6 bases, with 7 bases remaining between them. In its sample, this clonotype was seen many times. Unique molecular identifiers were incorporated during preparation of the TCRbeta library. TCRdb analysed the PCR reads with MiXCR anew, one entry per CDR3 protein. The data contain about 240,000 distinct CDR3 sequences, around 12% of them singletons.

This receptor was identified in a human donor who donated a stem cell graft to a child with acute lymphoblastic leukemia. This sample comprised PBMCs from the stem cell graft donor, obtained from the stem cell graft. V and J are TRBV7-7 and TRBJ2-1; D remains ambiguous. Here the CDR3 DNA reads TGTGCCAGCAGCTTAGACGGAATCAATGAGCAGTTCTTC. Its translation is CASSLDGINEQFF.